The 15 T cell receptor beta chains below all came from one sample that was sequenced in a study of T-cell reconstitution after alpha-beta-depleted transplantation in children. TCRbeta library preparation incorporated unique molecular identifiers. MiXCR, run by TCRdb on the PCR reads, gives a single entry per CDR3 protein. The sample lists around 250,000 distinct CDR3 sequences, roughly 8% occurring once. The source was PBMCs, mostly from graft donor cells, collected 180 days after TCRalphabeta/CD19-depleted stem cell transplant. These receptors came from a male patient younger than 18 who had a stem cell transplant for acute lymphoblastic leukemia, so the T cells may come from the graft donor.

This clonotype was seen repeatedly, ten times or more. The chain couples TRBV10-3 to TRBJ2-1; D call uncertain. The CDR3 is 11 amino acids. Trimming removed 5 bases at V and 5 bases at J, with 4 bases between. CDR1 is ENHRY, CDR2 SYGVKD, per germline. The CDR3 protein is CAISLNNEQFF. CDR3 coding DNA: TGTGCCATCAGTCTCAACAATGAGCAGTTCTTC.

This clonotype was observed at least ten times. The gene calls are TRBV7-3 and TRBJ2-2; 7 bases line up with TRBD2. The germline V gene encodes CDR1 SGHTA and CDR2 FQGTGA. V lost 1 base to trimming and J lost 5 bases; unmatched junction nucleotides: 7. The CDR3 loop spans 16 amino acids. Written as DNA, the CDR3 is TGTGCCAGCAGCTTAAGCGGCGGGAGTACTACCGGGGAGCTGTTTTTT. As protein: CASSLSGGSTTGELFF. The entire variable domain, with the rest obtained from reference TRBV7-3 and TRBJ2-2, is as follows: GAGVSQTPSNKVTEKGKYVELRCDPISGHTALYWYRQSLGQGPEFLIYFQGTGAADDSGLPNDRFFAVRPEGSVSTLKIQRTERGDSAVYLCASSLSGGSTTGELFFGEGSRLTVL.

Many counts were recorded for this clonotype. J is TRBJ1-4 and V is TRBV4-3; tentatively, D is TRBD1 (6 bases). The germline V gene encodes CDR1 LGHNA and CDR2 YSLEER. The length of the CDR3 is 15 residues. The V and J ends lost 3 bases and 5 bases respectively, with 13 bases between them. The CDR3 DNA reads TGCGCCAGCAGCCACAGTGGACAGCGGAATGAAAAACTGTTTTTT. Its translation: CASSHSGQRNEKLFF.

This chain links TRBV10-2 with TRBJ1-1; D not resolved. The germline CDR1 and CDR2 sequences are WSHSY and SAAADI. The V and J ends lost 8 bases and 0 bases respectively, with 10 bases between them. This CDR3 has 13 amino acids. CDR3 region: CASAERVNTEAFF. For the CDR3, the DNA is TGCGCCAGCGCCGAGAGGGTGAACACTGAAGCTTTCTTT.

This clonotype was seen many times. The chain joins TRBV4-1 to TRBJ1-3; TRBD1 might be the D (6 bases). There are 15 residues in the CDR3. Germline loops: CDR1 MGHRA, CDR2 YSYEKL. The V end was cut by 6 bases, the J end by 4 bases, with 16 bases between. CDR3 bases: TGCGCCAGCAGACAAAGAGGGGGTATGGGAAACACCATATATTTT. It is translated as CASRQRGGMGNTIYF.

This clonotype showed up many times. The gene calls are TRBV5-1 and TRBJ1-1; D gene unclear. Per germline, CDR1 SGHRS and CDR2 YFSETQ. The V end was cut by 4 bases, the J end by 5 bases, with 9 bases between. The CDR3 contains 12 residues. The CDR3 coding sequence is TGCGCCAGCAGCAGGAGTGAAACTGAAGCTTTCTTT. It codes for CASSRSETEAFF.

This clonotype appeared many times. The chain recombines TRBV6-5 with TRBJ2-1; D may be TRBD2 (6 bases). Germline V gene sequence: CDR1 MNHEY, CDR2 SVGAGI. V was pared by 4 bases and J by 7 bases, with 11 bases between. The CDR3 spans 13 residues. The CDR3 nucleotides read TGTGCCAGCAGTTTCCAACTAGCAAATGAGCAGTTCTTC. Protein: CASSFQLANEQFF.

This clonotype has ten or more counts. The J gene is TRBJ2-2, the V gene TRBV7-2; 13 bases are shared with TRBD2. Germline V gene data show CDR1 as SGHTA and CDR2 as FQGNSA. The CDR3 has 18 amino acids. V lost 5 bases, J lost 0 bases, and 6 bases stayed unmatched. CDR3 amino acids: CASSPRTSGGPNTGELFF. The CDR3 region has the DNA TGTGCCAGCAGCCCCCGGACTAGCGGGGGCCCGAACACCGGGGAGCTGTTTTTT. The variable domain in full, completed from reference TRBV7-2 and TRBJ2-2, reads GAGVSQSPSNKVTEKGKDVELRCDPISGHTALYWYRQSLGQGLEFLIYFQGNSAPDKSGLPSDRFSAERTGGSVSTLTIQRTQQEDSAVYLCASSPRTSGGPNTGELFFGEGSRLTVL.

This clonotype came up many times. This rearrangement joins TRBV6-2 or TRBV6-3 to TRBJ2-5, with D tentatively TRBD1 or TRBD2 (5 bases each). Trimming took 0 bases from V and 4 from J, leaving 12 bases between them. This CDR3 has 15 residues. Germline CDR1 and CDR2: MNHEY and SVGEGT. The CDR3 sequence: CASSYSRGLLETQYF. The CDR3 DNA reads TGTGCCAGCAGTTACTCGAGGGGTTTGCTAGAGACCCAGTACTTC.

This clonotype was seen at least ten times. The CDR3 protein is CASSLYGDTQYF. The CDR3 DNA is TGTGCCAGCAGCTTGTACGGAGATACGCAGTATTTT. The rearrangement joins TRBV7-8 to TRBJ2-3; no definite D call. CDR3 length equals 12 residues. Trimming left V 3 bases short and J 5 bases short, with 6 bases between. The germline gives CDR1 SGHVS, CDR2 FQNEAQ.

The CDR3 sequence is CASSWGLRNYGYTF. As DNA, the CDR3 is TGTGCCAGCAGTTGGGGCCTTCGCAACTATGGCTACACCTTC. The gene calls are TRBV25-1 and TRBJ1-2; weak D call: TRBD1 (5 bases). CDR1 MGHDK and CDR2 SYGVNS come from the germline V gene. The ends were cut back, 5 bases at V and 2 bases at J, with 12 bases in the middle. CDR3 length: 14 residues.

This clonotype was detected many times. The V and J genes are TRBV20-1 and TRBJ2-2; 8 nucleotides align to TRBD2. Per germline, CDR1 DFQATT and CDR2 SNEGSKA (reference sequence). V was pared by 5 bases and J by 7 bases, with 9 bases of the junction left unmatched. The CDR3 is made up of 14 amino acids. The CDR3 loop is CSAAGGKGVGELFF. CDR3 nucleotides: TGCAGTGCTGCGGGAGGAAAGGGGGTCGGGGAGCTGTTTTTT.

This clonotype was seen repeatedly, ten times or more. The chain employs TRBV12-3 or TRBV12-4 and TRBJ1-6, with D tentatively TRBD1 (6 bases). The CDR3 is 15 residues long. V gave up 8 bases and J gave up 5 bases, with 16 bases separating them. Here the CDR3 DNA reads TGTGCCAGCCGATCCTACAGGGACGATAATTCACCCCTCCACTTT. Translated, it gives CASRSYRDDNSPLHF.

V gene TRBV11-2 combines with J gene TRBJ2-1; D is uncertain. Per the germline V gene, CDR1 is SGHAT and CDR2 is FQNNGV. This CDR3 has 15 residues. The V and J ends lost 1 base and 2 bases respectively, with 9 bases between them. CDR3 sequence reads: CASSLAPVPYNEQFF. The DNA for the CDR3 is TGTGCCAGCAGCTTAGCTCCCGTACCCTACAATGAGCAGTTCTTC.

This clonotype was picked up many times. The J gene is TRBJ2-2, the V gene TRBV15; 7 bases are shared with TRBD2. CDR1 and CDR2 from the germline V gene are LNHNV and YYDKDF (reference sequence). Trimming took 1 base from V and 7 from J; bases not matched to a gene: 3. The CDR3 has 14 residues. DNA for the CDR3: TGTGCCACCAGCAGAGTCCGGGAGGACGGGGAGCTGTTTTTT. Translated: CATSRVREDGELFF. Using reference TRBV15 and TRBJ2-2 for the parts outside the CDR3, the full variable domain is DAMVIQNPRYQVTQFGKPVTLSCSQTLNHNVMYWYQQKSSQAPKLLFHYYDKDFNNEADTPDNFQSRRPNTSFCFLDIRSPGLGDTAMYLCATSRVREDGELFFGEGSRLTVL.